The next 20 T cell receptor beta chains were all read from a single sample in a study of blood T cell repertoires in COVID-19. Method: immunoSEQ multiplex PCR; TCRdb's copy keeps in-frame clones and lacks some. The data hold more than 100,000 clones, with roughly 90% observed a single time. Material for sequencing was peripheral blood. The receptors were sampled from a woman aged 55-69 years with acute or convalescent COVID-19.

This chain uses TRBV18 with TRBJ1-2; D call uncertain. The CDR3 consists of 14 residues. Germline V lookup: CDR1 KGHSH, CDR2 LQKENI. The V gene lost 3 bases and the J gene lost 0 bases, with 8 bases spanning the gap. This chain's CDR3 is CASSPKQSNYGYTF. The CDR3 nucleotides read TGTGCCAGCTCACCGAAACAGTCTAACTATGGCTACACCTTC.

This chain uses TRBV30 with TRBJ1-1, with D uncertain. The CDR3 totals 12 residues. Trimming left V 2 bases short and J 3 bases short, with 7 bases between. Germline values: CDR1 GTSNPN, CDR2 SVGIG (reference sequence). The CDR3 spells CAWSITDTEAFF. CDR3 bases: TGTGCCTGGAGTATTACAGACACTGAAGCTTTCTTT.

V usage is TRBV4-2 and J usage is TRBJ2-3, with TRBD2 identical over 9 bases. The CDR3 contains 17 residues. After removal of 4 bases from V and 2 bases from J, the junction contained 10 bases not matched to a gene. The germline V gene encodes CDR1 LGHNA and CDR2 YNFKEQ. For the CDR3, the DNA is TGTGCCAGCAGCCTCAGGAGGACTAGCGAAGTCACAGATACGCAGTATTTT. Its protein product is CASSLRRTSEVTDTQYF.

The CDR3 spells CASSLSSGGRETQYF. CDR3 coding DNA: TGTGCCAGCAGCTTGTCTAGCGGGGGCAGGGAGACCCAGTACTTC. The gene calls are TRBV5-4 and TRBJ2-5; 10 bases are a match to TRBD2. The junction had 5 bases not matched to a gene; V was cut back by 1 base and J by 5 bases. CDR3 length: 15 amino acids. In germline, CDR1 is SGHNT, CDR2 YYREEE (reference sequence).

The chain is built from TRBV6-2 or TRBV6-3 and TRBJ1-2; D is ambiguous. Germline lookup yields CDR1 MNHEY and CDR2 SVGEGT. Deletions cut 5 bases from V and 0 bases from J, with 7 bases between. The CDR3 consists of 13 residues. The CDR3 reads CASSQLSNYGYTF. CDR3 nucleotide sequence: TGTGCCAGCAGTCAACTCTCTAACTATGGCTACACCTTC.

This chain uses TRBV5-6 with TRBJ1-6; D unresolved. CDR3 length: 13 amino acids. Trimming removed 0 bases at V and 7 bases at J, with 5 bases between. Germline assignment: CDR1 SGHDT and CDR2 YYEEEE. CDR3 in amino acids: CASSLDRNSPLHF. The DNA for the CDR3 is TGTGCCAGCAGCTTGGACAGAAATTCACCCCTCCACTTT.

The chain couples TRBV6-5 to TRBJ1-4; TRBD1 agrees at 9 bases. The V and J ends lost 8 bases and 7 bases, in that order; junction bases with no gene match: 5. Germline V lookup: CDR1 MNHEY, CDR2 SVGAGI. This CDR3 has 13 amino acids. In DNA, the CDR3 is TGTGCCAGCCGACAGGGGGTAGCTGAAAAACTGTTTTTT. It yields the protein CASRQGVAEKLFF.

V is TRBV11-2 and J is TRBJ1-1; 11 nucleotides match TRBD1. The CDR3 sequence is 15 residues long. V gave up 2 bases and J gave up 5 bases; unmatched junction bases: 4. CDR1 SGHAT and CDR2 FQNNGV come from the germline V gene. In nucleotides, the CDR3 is TGTGCCAGCAGCTTACAAGGGACAGGGGGAACTGAAGCTTTCTTT. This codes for CASSLQGTGGTEAFF.

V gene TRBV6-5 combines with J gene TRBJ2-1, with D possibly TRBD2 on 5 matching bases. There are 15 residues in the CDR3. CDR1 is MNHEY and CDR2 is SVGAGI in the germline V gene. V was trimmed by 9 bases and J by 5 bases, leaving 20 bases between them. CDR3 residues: CASGPSSWGDNEQFF. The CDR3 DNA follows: TGTGCCAGTGGACCAAGTAGTTGGGGAGACAATGAGCAGTTCTTC.

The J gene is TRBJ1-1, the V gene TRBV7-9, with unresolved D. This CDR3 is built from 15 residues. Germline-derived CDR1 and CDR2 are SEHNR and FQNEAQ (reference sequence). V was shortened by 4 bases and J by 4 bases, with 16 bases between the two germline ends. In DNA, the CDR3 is TGTGCCAGCAGCTCCCCCGGGTTAGGTTCCACTGAAGCTTTCTTT. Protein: CASSSPGLGSTEAFF.

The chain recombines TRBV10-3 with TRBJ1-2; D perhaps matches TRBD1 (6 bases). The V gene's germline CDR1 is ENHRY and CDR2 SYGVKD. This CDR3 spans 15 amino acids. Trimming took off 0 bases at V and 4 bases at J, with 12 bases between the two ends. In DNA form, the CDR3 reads TGTGCCATCAGTGAGTCAACAGGGCAGAGCTATGGCTACACCTTC. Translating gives CAISESTGQSYGYTF.

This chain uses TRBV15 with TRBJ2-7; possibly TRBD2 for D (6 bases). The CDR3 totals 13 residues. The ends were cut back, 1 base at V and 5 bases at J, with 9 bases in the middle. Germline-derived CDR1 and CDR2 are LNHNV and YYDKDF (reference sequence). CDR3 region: CATSRVGGDEQYV. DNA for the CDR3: TGTGCCACCAGCAGAGTCGGAGGGGACGAGCAGTACGTC.

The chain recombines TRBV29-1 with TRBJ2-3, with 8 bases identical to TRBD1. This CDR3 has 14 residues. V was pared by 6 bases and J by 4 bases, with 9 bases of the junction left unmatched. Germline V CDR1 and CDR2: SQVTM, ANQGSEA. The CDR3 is CSVALGTGSDTQYF. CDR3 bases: TGCAGCGTAGCACTCGGGACAGGCTCAGATACGCAGTATTTT.

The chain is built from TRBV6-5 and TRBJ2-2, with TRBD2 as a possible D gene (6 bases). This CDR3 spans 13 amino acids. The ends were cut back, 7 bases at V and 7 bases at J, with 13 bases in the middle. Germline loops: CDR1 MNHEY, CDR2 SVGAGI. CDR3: CASKEGSDGELFF. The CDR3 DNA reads TGTGCCAGCAAGGAGGGGTCGGACGGGGAGCTGTTTTTT.

CDR3 in DNA: TGTGCCAGCAGTCGCGATGGGGGGTTCAACACCATATATTTT. Its protein product is CASSRDGGFNTIYF. The rearrangement joins TRBV14 to TRBJ1-3; D is possibly TRBD1 (5 bases). The V end lost 6 bases, the J end lost 7 bases, and 16 bases lay between the germline ends. The germline V gene has CDR1 SGHDN and CDR2 FVKESK. The CDR3 extends over 14 amino acids. The full variable domain, its missing parts supplied by reference TRBV14 and TRBJ1-3, is EAGVTQFPSHSVIEKGQTVTLRCDPISGHDNLYWYRRVMGKEIKFLLHFVKESKQDESGMPNNRFLAERTGGTYSTLKVQPAELEDSGVYFCASSRDGGFNTIYFGEGSWLTVV.

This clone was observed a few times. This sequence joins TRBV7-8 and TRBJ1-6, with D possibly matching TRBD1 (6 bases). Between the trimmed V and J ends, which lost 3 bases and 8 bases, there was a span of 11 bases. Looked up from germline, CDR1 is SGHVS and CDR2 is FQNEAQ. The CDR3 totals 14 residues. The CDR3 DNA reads TGTGCCAGCAGCTTCAGGGGAATGGATTCACCCCTCCACTTT. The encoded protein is CASSFRGMDSPLHF.

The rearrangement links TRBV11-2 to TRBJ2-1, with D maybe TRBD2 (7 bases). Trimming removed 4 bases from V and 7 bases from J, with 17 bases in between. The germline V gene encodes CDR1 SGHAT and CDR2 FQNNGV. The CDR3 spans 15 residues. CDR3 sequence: CASSSRREGGNEQFF. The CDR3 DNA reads TGTGCCAGCAGCTCCCGCAGGGAGGGGGGTAATGAGCAGTTCTTC.

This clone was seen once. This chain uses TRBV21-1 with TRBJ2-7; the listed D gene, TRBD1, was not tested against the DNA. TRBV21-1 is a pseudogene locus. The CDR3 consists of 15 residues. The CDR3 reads CASTETGTGLHEQYV. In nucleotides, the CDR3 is TGTGCCAGCACTGAAACCGGGACAGGGTTGCACGAGCAGTACGTC.

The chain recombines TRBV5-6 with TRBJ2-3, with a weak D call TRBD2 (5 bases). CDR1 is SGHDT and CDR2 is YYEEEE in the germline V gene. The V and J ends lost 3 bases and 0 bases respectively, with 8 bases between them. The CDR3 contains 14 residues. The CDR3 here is CASSWGASTDTQYF. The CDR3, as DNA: TGTGCCAGCAGCTGGGGAGCTAGCACAGATACGCAGTATTTT.

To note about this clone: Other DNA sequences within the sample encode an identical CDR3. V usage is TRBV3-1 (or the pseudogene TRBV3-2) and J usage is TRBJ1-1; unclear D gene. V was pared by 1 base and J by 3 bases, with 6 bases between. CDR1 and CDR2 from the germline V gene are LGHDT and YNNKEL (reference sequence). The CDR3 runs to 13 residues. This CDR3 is CASSQGEHTEAFF. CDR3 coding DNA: TGTGCCAGCAGCCAAGGGGAGCACACTGAAGCTTTCTTT.